The sequence of this T cell receptor beta chain was determined in a study of T cell repertoires in cytomegalovirus infection. This CDR3 contains 16 residues. V was clipped by 7 bases and J by 0 bases, with 16 bases between them. TCRdb fed the reads into MiXCR, producing one record per CDR3 protein. The sample includes 200,000 to 300,000 distinct CDR3 sequences, approximately 9.1% of them seen just once. This clonotype was seen more than once but under ten times. The chain recombines TRBV12-3 or TRBV12-4 with TRBJ2-1; D gene uncertain. This TCR was recovered from a human donor in good health (CMV status not recorded). Some clones in this sample may be carry-over from other donors' samples. Sequenced input: PBMCs. DNA of the CDR3: TGTGCCAGCACCAAACTCCAGGAAAGCTCCTACAATGAGCAGTTCTTC. The encoded protein is CASTKLQESSYNEQFF.